The clone carrying this T cell receptor (beta chain) was counted at least ten times. TCR beta CDR3 sequences were amplified from RNA transcripts. First-round RT-PCR with HTBI primers amplified the TCR CDR3 region. TCRdb re-called the multiplex PCR reads with MiXCR, one entry per CDR3 protein. The sample lists a few hundred thousand distinct CDR3 sequences, about 20% occurring once. This record belongs to a study of T cells in Graves' hyperthyroidism and ophthalmopathy. The CDR3 spans 11 residues. The germline CDR1 and CDR2 sequences are MNHEY and SVGEGT. Between the trimmed V and J ends, which lost 5 bases and 7 bases, there was a span of 9 bases.

Sequenced material: blood. The sequence derives from a young woman with Graves' hyperthyroidism. This chain uses TRBV6-2 or TRBV6-3 with TRBJ2-7; D unresolved. The DNA for the CDR3 is TGTGCCAGCAGTGACGACTTAGAGCAGTACTTC. This translates into CASSDDLEQYF.